Each of the 3 T cell receptor beta chains below was sequenced from the same sample in a study of shared clonotypes between healthy human individuals. Data came from immunoSEQ multiplex PCR; TCRdb stores just in-frame clones and leaves some out. The table lists roughly 2.6 million clones, more than 90% of them singletons, with around 0.14% in the top ten. Input material: naive CD4+ T cells sorted from blood. Subset defined: CD45RA+ positively selected. Receptors originate from a man aged 18 to 29 in good health.

The CDR3 loop reads CASSPEQVARELFF. CDR3 coding DNA: TGTGCCAGTAGTCCCGAACAGGTGGCCAGGGAGCTGTTTTTT. V usage is TRBV19 and J usage is TRBJ2-2; possibly TRBD1 for D (5 bases). Germline-derived CDR1 and CDR2 are LNHDA and SQIVND (reference sequence). The CDR3 runs 14 residues. V lost 5 bases and J 9 bases, leaving 16 bases between the germline ends.

V gene TRBV11-2 combines with J gene TRBJ2-1; D is uncertain. This CDR3 region has 17 residues. The V gene's germline CDR1 is SGHAT and CDR2 FQNNGV. Trimming shortened V by 0 bases and J by 0 bases, and 12 bases separated the two germline ends. The CDR3 nucleotides are TGTGCCAGCAGCTTAGACCCGTGGGAAACCTCCTACAATGAGCAGTTCTTC. It yields the protein CASSLDPWETSYNEQFF.

The chain links TRBV30 to TRBJ1-6, with D hard to call. V lost 4 bases, J lost 6 bases, and 16 bases lay in between. The CDR3 is 15 amino acids. From germline, CDR1 is GTSNPN and CDR2 SVGIG (reference sequence). The CDR3 loop is CAWKPADLINSPLHF. The CDR3 coding sequence is TGTGCCTGGAAACCCGCAGACCTCATTAATTCACCCCTCCACTTT.